The 12 T cell receptor beta chains listed next were all sequenced from one sample in a study of T cells in Graves' hyperthyroidism and ophthalmopathy. The source material, RNA transcripts, was used to amplify TCR beta CDR3 regions. In the first-round RT-PCR of the TCR CDR3, the HTBI primer set was used. MiXCR was run by TCRdb on the multiplex PCR reads, yielding one entry per CDR3 protein. This sample yields around 350,000 distinct CDR3 sequences, of which 15% to 20% are seen a single time; about 3.5% belongs to the top ten. The specimen was blood. Receptors were obtained from a woman aged 18-29 years with Graves' hyperthyroidism.

The CDR3 region is CASSQDSSQGVYGYTF. CDR3 nucleotide sequence: TGCGCCAGCAGCCAAGATTCTAGCCAGGGGGTCTATGGCTACACCTTC. The gene calls are TRBV4-1 and TRBJ1-2; 7 nucleotides line up with TRBD1. V lost 0 bases and J lost 4; bases outside the gene matches: 8. This CDR3 has 16 residues. Germline V gene sequence: CDR1 MGHRA, CDR2 YSYEKL.

About this clonotype itself: It may be a read error: a sequence one base away is much more abundant. CDR3 coding DNA: TGTGCCAGCAGTGACGCAGGGGGGACTGAAGCTTTCTTT. Amino acids: CASSDAGGTEAFF. The chain couples TRBV12-3 or TRBV12-4 to TRBJ1-1; 7 bases line up with TRBD1. Trimming at V came to 5 bases and at J to 5 bases, leaving 5 bases not matched to a gene. The CDR3 has 13 amino acids.

A single count supports this clonotype. A much larger clone differs from this one at a single base, so this may be a read error. The chain uses TRBV20-1 and TRBJ1-1, with D possibly TRBD1 on 5 matching bases. The CDR3 contains 14 residues. In germline, CDR1 is DFQATT, CDR2 SNEGSKA (reference sequence). The CDR3 DNA is TGCAGTGCTAGAGATCTGGGCAGGGCGGTCGAAGCTTGCTTT. This encodes CSARDLGRAVEACF.

This clonotype has at least ten counts. The chain carries TRBV19 and TRBJ1-5, with D perhaps matching TRBD1 (6 bases). The CDR3 runs to 15 residues. Germline CDR1 and CDR2: LNHDA and SQIVND (reference sequence). V shed 8 bases and J shed 0 bases, with 14 bases lying between them. For the CDR3, the DNA is TGTGCCAGTTGGCGACAGGTTGGTAGCAATCAGCCCCAGCATTTT. It yields the protein CASWRQVGSNQPQHF.

This clonotype was seen more than once but under ten times. The genes are TRBV29-1 and TRBJ2-7, with 12 bases aligning to TRBD1. Trimming cost V 6 bases and J 4 bases; bases outside gene matches: 10. Germline CDR1 reads SQVTM; CDR2 reads ANQGSEA. CDR3 length: 15 residues. CDR3 protein: CSVSRQGQGAYEQYF. CDR3 DNA: TGCAGCGTGAGCCGCCAGGGACAGGGGGCTTACGAGCAGTACTTC.

This clonotype showed up many times. V gene TRBV19 combines with J gene TRBJ1-2; tentative D call: TRBD1 (6 bases). CDR3 size: 16 residues. The germline V gene encodes CDR1 LNHDA and CDR2 SQIVND (reference sequence). Trimming took off 6 bases at V and 4 bases at J, with 21 bases between the two ends. The CDR3 nucleotides are TGTGCCAGTAGCAGCCGGACAGCTACCTGGAGCTATGGCTACACCTTC. Amino acids: CASSSRTATWSYGYTF.

This clonotype was seen a handful of times. The chain carries TRBV11-1 and TRBJ2-4; TRBD2 matches at 8 bases. This CDR3 has 15 residues. Germline V gene sequence: CDR1 SGHAT, CDR2 FQDESV (reference sequence). V shed 4 bases, J shed 1 base, and the junction held 3 bases outside the gene matches. The CDR3, as DNA: TGTGCCAGCAGCTCCGGGGGGGCGGCCAAAAACATTCAGTACTTC. Its protein product is CASSSGGAAKNIQYF.

In its sample, this clonotype was seen many times. V is TRBV6-1 and J is TRBJ2-4; 8 bases line up with TRBD2. Germline assignment: CDR1 MNHNS and CDR2 SASEGT. V lost 0 bases, J lost 8 bases, and 3 bases stayed unmatched. The CDR3 consists of 14 residues. CDR3 protein: CASSEAGGVDIQYF. In DNA, the CDR3 is TGTGCCAGCAGTGAAGCCGGGGGGGTTGACATTCAGTACTTC.

In this sample, this clonotype turned up many times. This chain joins TRBV20-1 and TRBJ2-5; maybe TRBD2 (6 bases). Trimming cost V 1 base and J 0 bases, with 18 bases left between them. The CDR3 spans 17 residues. CDR1 and CDR2 (germline): DFQATT, SNEGSKA (reference sequence). The CDR3 protein is CSARGPGAGRYQETQYF. DNA of the CDR3: TGCAGTGCTAGAGGCCCCGGGGCGGGGAGGTACCAAGAGACCCAGTACTTC.

This clonotype was seen many times. The rearrangement joins TRBV2 to TRBJ2-1, with 9 positions matching TRBD2. Germline loops: CDR1 SNHLY, CDR2 FYNNEI. The CDR3 totals 13 residues. V lost 7 bases to trimming and J lost 7 bases; unmatched junction nucleotides: 5. Here the CDR3 reads CASTPSGVNEQFF. In DNA, the CDR3 is TGTGCCAGCACGCCTAGCGGGGTAAATGAGCAGTTCTTC. Full variable domain (outside the CDR3, taken from reference TRBV2 and TRBJ2-1): EPEVTQTPSHQVTQMGQEVILRCVPISNHLYFYWYRQILGQKVEFLVSFYNNEISEKSEIFDDQFSVERPDGSNFTLKIRSTKLEDSAMYFCASTPSGVNEQFFGPGTRLTVL.

In its sample, this clonotype was seen many times. The V and J genes are TRBV9 and TRBJ2-5, with D possibly being TRBD1 (6 bases). The germline gives CDR1 SGDLS, CDR2 YYNGEE. The CDR3 has 15 residues. V was pared by 2 bases and J by 1 base, with 12 bases between. In DNA, the CDR3 is TGTGCCAGCAGCGTGAGCGGACAGCGCCAAGAGACCCAGTACTTC. Residues: CASSVSGQRQETQYF.

The genes are TRBV30 and TRBJ2-7, with 11 positions matching TRBD2. The germline gives CDR1 GTSNPN, CDR2 SVGIG (reference sequence). The CDR3 is 14 residues long. V shed 5 bases and J 2 bases; nucleotides not matched to a gene: 5. CDR3 sequence: CAWATSGGPYEQYF. The CDR3 coding sequence is TGTGCCTGGGCTACTAGCGGGGGTCCCTACGAGCAGTACTTC. Together with reference TRBV30 and TRBJ2-7, the CDR3 gives the full variable domain: SQTIHQWPATLVQPVGSPLSLECTVEGTSNPNLYWYRQAAGRGLQLLFYSVGIGQISSEVPQNLSASRPQDRQFILSSKKLLLSDSGFYLCAWATSGGPYEQYFGPGTRLTVT.